This T cell receptor (beta chain) was profiled in a study of cytomegalovirus exposure and HLA in healthy donors. Whole-study results and caveats: Three CMV-associated chains were confirmed in vitro to be specific for CMV antigens. Accurate prediction of most subjects' HLA-A and HLA-B alleles from TCR beta sequences was reported. The majority of CMV-associated TCR beta chains were reported as apparently HLA-restricted in a later analysis.

The CDR3 is made up of 15 amino acids. Per the germline V gene, CDR1 is MRHNA and CDR2 is SNTAGT. Between the trimmed V and J ends, which lost 9 bases and 3 bases, there was a span of 20 bases. A remark on this clone: Antigen: not known.

The PCR made use of 60 Vbeta and 13 Jbeta primers. The assay was immunoSEQ multiplex PCR, and TCRdb's table has in-frame clones only and misses some. Of some 130,000 clones in the sample, 60% to 80% were seen once. The sample consisted of PBMCs. The origin of this receptor is a female donor in good health and CMV-seronegative. The chain employs TRBV6-4 and TRBJ1-2, with D possibly being TRBD1 (5 bases). The CDR3 reads CARGRRDGGYYGYTF. Written as DNA, the CDR3 is TGTGCCAGGGGTCGAAGGGACGGAGGGTACTATGGCTACACCTTC.